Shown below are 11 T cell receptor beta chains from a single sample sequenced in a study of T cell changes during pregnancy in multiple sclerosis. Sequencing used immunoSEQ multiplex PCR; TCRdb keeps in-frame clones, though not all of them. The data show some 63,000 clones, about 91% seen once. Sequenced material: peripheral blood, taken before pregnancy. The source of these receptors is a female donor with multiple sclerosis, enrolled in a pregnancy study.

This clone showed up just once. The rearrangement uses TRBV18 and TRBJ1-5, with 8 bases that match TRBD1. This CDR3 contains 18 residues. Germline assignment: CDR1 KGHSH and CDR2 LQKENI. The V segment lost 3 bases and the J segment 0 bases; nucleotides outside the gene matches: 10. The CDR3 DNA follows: TGTGCCAGCTCACCTGTCGACAGGGGAGGAAATAGCAATCAGCCCCAGCATTTT. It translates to CASSPVDRGGNSNQPQHF.

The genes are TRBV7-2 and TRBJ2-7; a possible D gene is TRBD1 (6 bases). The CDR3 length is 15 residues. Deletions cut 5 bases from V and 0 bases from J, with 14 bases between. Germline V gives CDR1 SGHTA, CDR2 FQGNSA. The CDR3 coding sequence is TGTGCCAGCAGCCGTGACAGGACGAGCTCCTACGAGCAGTACTTC. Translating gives CASSRDRTSSYEQYF.

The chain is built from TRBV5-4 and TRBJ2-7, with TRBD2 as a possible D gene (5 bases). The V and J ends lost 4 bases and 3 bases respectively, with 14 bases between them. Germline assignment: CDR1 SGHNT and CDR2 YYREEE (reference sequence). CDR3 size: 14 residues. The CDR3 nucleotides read TGTGCCAGCAGCCGCACTAGAGGTCGCTACGAGCAGTACTTC. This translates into CASSRTRGRYEQYF. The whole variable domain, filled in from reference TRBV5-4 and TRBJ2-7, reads ETGVTQSPTHLIKTRGQQVTLRCSSQSGHNTVSWYQQALGQGPQFIFQYYREEENGRGNFPPRFSGLQFPNYSSELNVNALELDDSALYLCASSRTRGRYEQYFGPGTRLTVT.

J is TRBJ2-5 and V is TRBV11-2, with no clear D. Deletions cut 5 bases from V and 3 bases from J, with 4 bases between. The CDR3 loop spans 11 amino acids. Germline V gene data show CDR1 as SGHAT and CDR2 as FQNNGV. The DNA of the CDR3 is TGTGCCAGCAGCCCAAAAGAGACCCAGTACTTC. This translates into CASSPKETQYF. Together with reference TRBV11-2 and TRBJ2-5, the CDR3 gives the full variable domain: EAGVAQSPRYKIIEKRQSVAFWCNPISGHATLYWYQQILGQGPKLLIQFQNNGVVDDSQLPKDRFSAERLKGVDSTLKIQPAKLEDSAVYLCASSPKETQYFGPGTRLLVL.

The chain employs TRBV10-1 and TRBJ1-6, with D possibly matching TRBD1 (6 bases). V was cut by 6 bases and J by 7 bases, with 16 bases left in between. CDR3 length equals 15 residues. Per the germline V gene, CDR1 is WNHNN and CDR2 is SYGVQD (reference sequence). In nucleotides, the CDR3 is TGCGCCAGCAGGGAACAGGGCTTGCGGAATTCACCCCTCCACTTT. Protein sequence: CASREQGLRNSPLHF.

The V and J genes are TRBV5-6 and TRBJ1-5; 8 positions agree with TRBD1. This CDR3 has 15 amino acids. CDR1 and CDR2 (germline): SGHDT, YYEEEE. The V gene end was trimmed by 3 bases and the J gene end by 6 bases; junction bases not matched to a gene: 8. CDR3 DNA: TGTGCCAGCAGCTCCGGGACAGGAGGACGTCAGCCCCAGCATTTT. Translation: CASSSGTGGRQPQHF. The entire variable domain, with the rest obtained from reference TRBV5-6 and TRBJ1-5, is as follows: DAGVTQSPTHLIKTRGQQVTLRCSPKSGHDTVSWYQQALGQGPQFIFQYYEEEERQRGNFPDRFSGHQFPNYSSELNVNALLLGDSALYLCASSSGTGGRQPQHFGDGTRLSIL.

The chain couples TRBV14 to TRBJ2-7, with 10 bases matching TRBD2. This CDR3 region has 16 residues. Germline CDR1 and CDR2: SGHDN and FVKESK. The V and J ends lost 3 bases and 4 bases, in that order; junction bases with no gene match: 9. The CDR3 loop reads CASSQPSGGIVYEQYF. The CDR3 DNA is TGTGCCAGCAGCCAGCCTAGCGGGGGAATAGTGTACGAGCAGTACTTC.

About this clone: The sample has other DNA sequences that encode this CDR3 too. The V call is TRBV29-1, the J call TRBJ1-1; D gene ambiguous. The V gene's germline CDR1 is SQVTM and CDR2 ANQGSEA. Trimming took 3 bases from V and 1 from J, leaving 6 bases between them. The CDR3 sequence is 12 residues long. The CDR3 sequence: CSVDRGNTEAFF. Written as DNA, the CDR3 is TGCAGCGTTGATCGAGGGAACACTGAAGCTTTCTTT.

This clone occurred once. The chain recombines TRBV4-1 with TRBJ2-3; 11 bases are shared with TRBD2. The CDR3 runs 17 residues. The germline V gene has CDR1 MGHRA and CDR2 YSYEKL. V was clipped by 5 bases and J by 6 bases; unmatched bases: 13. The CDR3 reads CASSDATSGARGDTQYF. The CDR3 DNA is TGCGCCAGCAGCGACGCGACTAGCGGGGCTCGGGGGGATACGCAGTATTTT.

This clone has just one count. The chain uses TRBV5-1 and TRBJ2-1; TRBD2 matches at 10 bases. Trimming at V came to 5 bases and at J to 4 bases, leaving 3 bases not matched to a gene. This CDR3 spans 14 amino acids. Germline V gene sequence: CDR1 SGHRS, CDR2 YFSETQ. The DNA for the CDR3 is TGCGCCAGCAGAAGGACTAGCGGATACAATGAGCAGTTCTTC. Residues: CASRRTSGYNEQFF.

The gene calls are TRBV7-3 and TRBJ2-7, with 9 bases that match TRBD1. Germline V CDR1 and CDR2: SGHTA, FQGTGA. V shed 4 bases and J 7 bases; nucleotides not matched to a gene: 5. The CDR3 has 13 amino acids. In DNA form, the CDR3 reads TGTGCCAGCAGCTCGCAACAGGGGGCGGAGCAGTACTTC. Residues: CASSSQQGAEQYF.